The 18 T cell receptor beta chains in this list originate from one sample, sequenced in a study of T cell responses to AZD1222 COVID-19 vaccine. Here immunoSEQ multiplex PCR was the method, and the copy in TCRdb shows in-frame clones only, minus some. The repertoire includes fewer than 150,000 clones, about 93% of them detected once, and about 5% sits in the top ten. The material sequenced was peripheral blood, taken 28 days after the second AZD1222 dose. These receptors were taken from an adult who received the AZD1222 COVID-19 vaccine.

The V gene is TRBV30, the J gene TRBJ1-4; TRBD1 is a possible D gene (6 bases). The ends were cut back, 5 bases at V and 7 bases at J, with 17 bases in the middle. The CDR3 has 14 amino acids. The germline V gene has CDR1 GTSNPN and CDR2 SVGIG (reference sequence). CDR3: CAWGFTGYGEKLFF. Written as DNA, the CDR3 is TGTGCCTGGGGGTTTACAGGGTATGGTGAAAAACTGTTTTTT.

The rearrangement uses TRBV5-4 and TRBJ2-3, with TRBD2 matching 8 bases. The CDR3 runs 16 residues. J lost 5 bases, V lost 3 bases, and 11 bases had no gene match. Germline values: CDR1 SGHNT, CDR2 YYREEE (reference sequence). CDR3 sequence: CASSWGGSGTLDTQYF. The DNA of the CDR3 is TGTGCCAGCAGCTGGGGGGGTAGCGGGACGTTAGATACGCAGTATTTT.

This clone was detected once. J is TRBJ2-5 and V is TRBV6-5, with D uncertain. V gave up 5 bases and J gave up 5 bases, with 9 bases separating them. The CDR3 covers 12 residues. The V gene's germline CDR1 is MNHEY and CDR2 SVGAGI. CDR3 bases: TGTGCCAGCAGTATCGGCAGGGAGACCCAGTACTTC. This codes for CASSIGRETQYF.

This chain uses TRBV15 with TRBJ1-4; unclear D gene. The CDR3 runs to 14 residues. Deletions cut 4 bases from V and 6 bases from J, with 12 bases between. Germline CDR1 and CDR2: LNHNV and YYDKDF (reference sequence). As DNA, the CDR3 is TGTGCCACCAGCACCGGGAGATTATATGAAAAACTGTTTTTT. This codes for CATSTGRLYEKLFF.

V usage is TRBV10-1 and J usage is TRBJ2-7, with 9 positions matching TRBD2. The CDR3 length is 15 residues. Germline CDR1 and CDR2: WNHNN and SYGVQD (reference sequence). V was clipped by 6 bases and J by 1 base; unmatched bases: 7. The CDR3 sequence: CASRIAGDKSYEQYF. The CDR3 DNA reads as TGCGCCAGCAGAATAGCGGGAGATAAATCCTACGAGCAGTACTTC.

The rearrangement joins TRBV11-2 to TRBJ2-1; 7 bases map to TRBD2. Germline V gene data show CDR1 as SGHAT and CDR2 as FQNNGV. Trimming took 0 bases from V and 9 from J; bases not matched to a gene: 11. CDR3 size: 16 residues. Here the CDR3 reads CASSLDLGGGGIEQFF. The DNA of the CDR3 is TGTGCCAGCAGCTTAGATCTCGGCGGGGGAGGGATTGAGCAGTTCTTC.

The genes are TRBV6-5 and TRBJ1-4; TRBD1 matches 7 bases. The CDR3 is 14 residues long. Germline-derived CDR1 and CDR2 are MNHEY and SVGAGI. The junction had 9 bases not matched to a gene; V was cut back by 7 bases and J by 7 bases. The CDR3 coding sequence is TGTGCCAGCACCCGACAGGGTGGTGGTGAAAAACTGTTTTTT. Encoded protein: CASTRQGGGEKLFF.

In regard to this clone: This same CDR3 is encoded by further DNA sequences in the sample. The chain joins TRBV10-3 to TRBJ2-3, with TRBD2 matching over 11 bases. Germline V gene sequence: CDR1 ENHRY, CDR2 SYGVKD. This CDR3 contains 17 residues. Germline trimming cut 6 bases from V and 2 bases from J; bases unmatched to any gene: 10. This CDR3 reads CAIRGGTTSGATDTQYF. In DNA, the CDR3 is TGTGCCATCAGGGGGGGGACGACTAGCGGGGCCACAGATACGCAGTATTTT.

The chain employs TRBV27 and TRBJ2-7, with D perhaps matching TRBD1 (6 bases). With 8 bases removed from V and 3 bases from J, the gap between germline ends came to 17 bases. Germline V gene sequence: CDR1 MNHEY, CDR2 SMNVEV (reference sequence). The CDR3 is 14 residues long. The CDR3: CASHTREGGYEQYF. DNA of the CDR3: TGTGCCAGCCACACTCGGGAAGGGGGCTACGAGCAGTACTTC.

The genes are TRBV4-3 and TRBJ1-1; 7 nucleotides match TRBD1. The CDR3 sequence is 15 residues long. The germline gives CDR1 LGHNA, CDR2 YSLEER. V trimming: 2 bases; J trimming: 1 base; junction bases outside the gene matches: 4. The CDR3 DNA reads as TGCGCCAGCAGCCAACAGGGGGGGGCGAACACTGAAGCTTTCTTT. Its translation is CASSQQGGANTEAFF.

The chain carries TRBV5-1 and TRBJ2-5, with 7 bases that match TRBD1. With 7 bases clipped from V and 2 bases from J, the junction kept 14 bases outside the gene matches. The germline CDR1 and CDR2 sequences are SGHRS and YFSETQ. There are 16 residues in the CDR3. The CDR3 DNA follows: TGCGCCAGCGGACTTTGGGGGACAGCTACTCAAGAGACCCAGTACTTC. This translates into CASGLWGTATQETQYF.

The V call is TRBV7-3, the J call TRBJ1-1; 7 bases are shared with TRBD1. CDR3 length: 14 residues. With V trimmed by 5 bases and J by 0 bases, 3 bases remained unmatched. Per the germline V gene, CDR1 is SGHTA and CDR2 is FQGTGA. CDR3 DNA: TGTGCCAGCAGCCTCGGACAGGTGAACACTGAAGCTTTCTTT. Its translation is CASSLGQVNTEAFF.

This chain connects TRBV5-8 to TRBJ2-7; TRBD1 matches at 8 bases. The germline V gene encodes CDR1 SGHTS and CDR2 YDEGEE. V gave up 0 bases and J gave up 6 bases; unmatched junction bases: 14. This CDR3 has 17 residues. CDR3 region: CASSLGGDRGRRFEQYF. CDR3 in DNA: TGTGCCAGCAGCTTGGGGGGTGACAGGGGCCGAAGGTTCGAGCAGTACTTC.

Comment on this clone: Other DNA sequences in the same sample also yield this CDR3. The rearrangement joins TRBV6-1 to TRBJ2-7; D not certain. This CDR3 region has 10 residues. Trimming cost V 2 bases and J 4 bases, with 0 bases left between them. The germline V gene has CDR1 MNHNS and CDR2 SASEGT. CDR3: CASSEYEQYF. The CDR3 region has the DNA TGTGCCAGCAGTGAATACGAGCAGTACTTC.

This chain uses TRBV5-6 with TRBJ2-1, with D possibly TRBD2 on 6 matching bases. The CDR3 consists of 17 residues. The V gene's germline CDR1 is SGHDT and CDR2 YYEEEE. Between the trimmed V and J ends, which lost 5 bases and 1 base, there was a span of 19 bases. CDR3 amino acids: CASRSSYRGISYNEQFF. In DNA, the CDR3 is TGTGCCAGCAGATCTTCTTACCGGGGGATATCCTACAATGAGCAGTTCTTC.

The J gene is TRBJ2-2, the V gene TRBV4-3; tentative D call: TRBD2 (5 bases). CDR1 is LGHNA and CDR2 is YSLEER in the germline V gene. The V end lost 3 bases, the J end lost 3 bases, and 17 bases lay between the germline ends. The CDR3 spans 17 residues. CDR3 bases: TGCGCCAGCAGCCAGGCCCTCCAGCGGAGTGACACCGGGGAGCTGTTTTTT. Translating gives CASSQALQRSDTGELFF.

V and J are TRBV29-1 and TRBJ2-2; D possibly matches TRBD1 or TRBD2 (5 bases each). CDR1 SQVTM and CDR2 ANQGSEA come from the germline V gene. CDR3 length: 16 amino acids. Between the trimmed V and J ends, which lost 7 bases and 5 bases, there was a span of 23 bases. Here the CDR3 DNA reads TGCAGCGCCGGGACCGGGGCCGTCCCTGGAACCGGGGAGCTGTTTTTT. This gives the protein CSAGTGAVPGTGELFF.

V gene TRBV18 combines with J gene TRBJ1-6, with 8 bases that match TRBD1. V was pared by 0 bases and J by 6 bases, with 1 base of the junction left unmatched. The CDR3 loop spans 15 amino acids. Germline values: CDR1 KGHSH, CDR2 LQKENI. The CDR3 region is CASSPPQGANSPLHF. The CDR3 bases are TGTGCCAGCTCACCACCCCAGGGGGCTAATTCACCCCTCCACTTT.